Listed below are T cell receptor beta chains from one sample, sequenced in a study of response to subunit inactivated influenza vaccine. One entry per CDR3 protein results from TCRdb running MiXCR on the RT-PCR reads. This table has hundreds of thousands of distinct CDR3 sequences, 15% to 18% appearing once. The material sequenced was PBMCs from blood, taken roughly 12 days after vaccination. These receptors were obtained from a man over 45 who received an inactivated influenza vaccine. Both conserved end residues are part of each CDR3. D genes are given only for firm matches. Clone size appears in some rows only: once, few, many, or a class for an expanded clone.

clone size: many
D gene: TRBD1
V gene: TRBV20-1
J gene: TRBJ1-3
CDR3 DNA: TGCAGTGCTAGTGGACAGGTCGCGGGAAACACCATATATTTT
CDR3 protein: CSASGQVAGNTIYF

clone size: -
D gene: -
V gene: TRBV5-6
J gene: TRBJ2-7
CDR3 DNA: TGTGCCAGCAGTCAACTACTTCAGAAGGGGTCCTACGAGCAGTACTTC
CDR3 protein: CASSQLLQKGSYEQYF

clone size: once
D gene: TRBD1
V gene: TRBV6-1
J gene: TRBJ2-7
CDR3 DNA: TGTGCCAGCAGACCCGGGACAGCCGACTACGAGCAGTACTTC
CDR3 protein: CASRPGTADYEQYF

clone size: few
D gene: TRBD1
V gene: TRBV20-1
J gene: TRBJ2-5
CDR3 DNA: TGCAGTGCTAGAAGACAGGGGCTTCCAGAGACCCAGTACTTC
CDR3 protein: CSARRQGLPETQYF

clone size: many
D gene: TRBD1
V gene: TRBV7-2
J gene: TRBJ1-2
CDR3 DNA: TGTGCCAGCAGCTGGGGACAGTCTAACTATGGCTACACCTTC
CDR3 protein: CASSWGQSNYGYTF

clone size: many
D gene: -
V gene: TRBV19
J gene: TRBJ2-1
CDR3 DNA: TGTGCCAGTAACCTAGGGGGATACAATGAGCAGTTCTTC
CDR3 protein: CASNLGGYNEQFF

clone size: few
D gene: TRBD2
V gene: TRBV10-2
J gene: TRBJ2-5
CDR3 DNA: TGCGCCAGCAGGAACCGGACTAGCGGGGGTAACGCAGGCGAGACCCAGTACTTC
CDR3 protein: CASRNRTSGGNAGETQYF

clone size: many
D gene: TRBD2
V gene: TRBV7-9
J gene: TRBJ2-5
CDR3 DNA: TGTGCCAGCAGTGCGAGACTAGCGCGGGAGACCCAGTACTTC
CDR3 protein: CASSARLARETQYF

clone size: -
D gene: TRBD1
V gene: TRBV7-9
J gene: TRBJ2-7
CDR3 DNA: TGTGCCAGCAGCTTCGGGTCCACAGGGGCCGCATACGAGCAGTACTTC
CDR3 protein: CASSFGSTGAAYEQYF

clone size: -
D gene: TRBD1
V gene: TRBV18
J gene: TRBJ2-7
CDR3 DNA: TGTGCCAGCTCACCACGCGCGAGGACAGGGGAGCAGTACTTC
CDR3 protein: CASSPRARTGEQYF

clone size: -
D gene: TRBD1
V gene: TRBV3-1
J gene: TRBJ1-1
CDR3 DNA: TGTGCCAGCAGCCGAAACCGGGACAGGGAAGCTTTCTTT
CDR3 protein: CASSRNRDREAFF

clone size: -
D gene: TRBD2
V gene: TRBV12-3/TRBV12-4
J gene: TRBJ2-1
CDR3 DNA: TGTGCCAGCAGTTCGGGCGGGGGGGCTCCCAATGAGCAGTTCTTC
CDR3 protein: CASSSGGGAPNEQFF

clone size: -
D gene: -
V gene: TRBV29-1
J gene: TRBJ1-1
CDR3 DNA: TGCAGCGTGGCAGTCACTGAAGCTTTCTTT
CDR3 protein: CSVAVTEAFF

clone size: -
D gene: -
V gene: TRBV20-1
J gene: TRBJ1-4
CDR3 DNA: TGCAGTGCTAGCGGGGGGGGCCTATACGGTAATGAAAAACTGTTTTTT
CDR3 protein: CSASGGGLYGNEKLFF

clone size: -
D gene: TRBD2
V gene: TRBV7-2
J gene: TRBJ2-1
CDR3 DNA: TGTGCCAGCAGCTTAGCCGGCGGGAGGCAGTTCTTC
CDR3 protein: CASSLAGGRQFF

clone size: -
D gene: TRBD2
V gene: TRBV6-2/TRBV6-3
J gene: TRBJ2-7
CDR3 DNA: TGTGCCAGCAGTTTGACTAGCGGGAAGGGCTTTTCCTACGAGCAGTACTTC
CDR3 protein: CASSLTSGKGFSYEQYF

clone size: few
D gene: TRBD2
V gene: TRBV4-2
J gene: TRBJ2-7
CDR3 DNA: TGTGCCAGCAGCCATGGACTAGCGGGAGAAATCTACGAGCAGTACTTC
CDR3 protein: CASSHGLAGEIYEQYF

clone size: few
D gene: TRBD1
V gene: TRBV6-2/TRBV6-3
J gene: TRBJ2-1
CDR3 DNA: TGTGCCAGCAGTTGGCCGGGACAGGGTCACAATGAGCAGTTCTTC
CDR3 protein: CASSWPGQGHNEQFF

clone size: few
D gene: TRBD2
V gene: TRBV18
J gene: TRBJ2-3
CDR3 DNA: TGTGCCAGCTCACCAACGGTTGCTAGCGGGAGAAGTGGAGATACGCAGTATTTT
CDR3 protein: CASSPTVASGRSGDTQYF

clone size: many
D gene: -
V gene: TRBV6-5
J gene: TRBJ2-2
CDR3 DNA: TGTGCCAGCAGTTACTCGAGGGGTTCCGGGGAGCTGTTTTTT
CDR3 protein: CASSYSRGSGELFF

clone size: -
D gene: TRBD1
V gene: TRBV12-3/TRBV12-4
J gene: TRBJ2-7
CDR3 DNA: TGTGCCAGCAGCGCACCAGACAGGGGGCCGGGGGAGCAGTACTTC
CDR3 protein: CASSAPDRGPGEQYF

clone size: many
D gene: TRBD2
V gene: TRBV12-3/TRBV12-4
J gene: TRBJ2-1
CDR3 DNA: TGTGCCAGCAGCTTTACTAGCGGGGGTAACAATGAGCAGTTCTTC
CDR3 protein: CASSFTSGGNNEQFF

clone size: -
D gene: -
V gene: TRBV11-1
J gene: TRBJ2-3
CDR3 DNA: TGTGCCAGCAGCCCGCGACTACCGATGGCGAATACGCAGTATTTT
CDR3 protein: CASSPRLPMANTQYF

clone size: few
D gene: -
V gene: TRBV7-6
J gene: TRBJ1-4
CDR3 DNA: TGTGCCAGCAGTGAGGAGTGGTCTAATGAAAAACTGTTTTTT
CDR3 protein: CASSEEWSNEKLFF

clone size: few
D gene: -
V gene: TRBV6-5
J gene: TRBJ2-7
CDR3 DNA: TGTGCCAGCAGTTACCCGGGACACGTCTCCTACGAGCAGTACTTC
CDR3 protein: CASSYPGHVSYEQYF

clone size: once
D gene: -
V gene: TRBV15
J gene: TRBJ2-7
CDR3 DNA: TGTGCCACCAGCGGCCCCCCTCTAGGTTACGAGCAGTACTTC
CDR3 protein: CATSGPPLGYEQYF

clone size: few
D gene: TRBD1
V gene: TRBV20-1
J gene: TRBJ2-3
CDR3 DNA: TGCAGTGCTGGTGCCGGGACAGGGTTTCCAGATACGCAGTATTTT
CDR3 protein: CSAGAGTGFPDTQYF

clone size: few
D gene: -
V gene: TRBV10-3
J gene: TRBJ1-5
CDR3 DNA: TGTGCCTCGGGAGGGATGCGCAATCAGCCCCAGCATTTT
CDR3 protein: CASGGMRNQPQHF

clone size: few
D gene: -
V gene: TRBV29-1
J gene: TRBJ2-7
CDR3 DNA: TGCAGCGGAAGGGGGGGGGGAGAGCAGTACTTC
CDR3 protein: CSGRGGGEQYF

clone size: few
D gene: -
V gene: TRBV5-1
J gene: TRBJ1-4
CDR3 DNA: TGCGCCAGCAGCTTGGCAGGTTCAACTGAAAAACTGTTTTTT
CDR3 protein: CASSLAGSTEKLFF

clone size: few
D gene: -
V gene: TRBV7-6
J gene: TRBJ2-7
CDR3 DNA: TGTGCCAGCAGCTTAGTCAGGCTCTCCTACGAGCAGTACTTC
CDR3 protein: CASSLVRLSYEQYF

clone size: few
D gene: -
V gene: TRBV25-1
J gene: TRBJ2-7
CDR3 DNA: TGTGCCAGCAGTGAGATCGGAAATCCCTACGAGCAGTACTTC
CDR3 protein: CASSEIGNPYEQYF

clone size: few
D gene: -
V gene: TRBV14
J gene: TRBJ2-2
CDR3 DNA: TGTGCCAGCAGCCAGCGACAGTACACCGGGGAGCTGTTTTTT
CDR3 protein: CASSQRQYTGELFF

clone size: many
D gene: TRBD2
V gene: TRBV29-1
J gene: TRBJ2-1
CDR3 DNA: TGCAGCGTTGAGGGACTAGCGGGGGACAATGAGCAGTTCTTC
CDR3 protein: CSVEGLAGDNEQFF

clone size: few
D gene: -
V gene: TRBV24-1
J gene: TRBJ2-7
CDR3 DNA: TGTGCCACCTCACAGGACACCTACGAGCAGTACTTC
CDR3 protein: CATSQDTYEQYF

clone size: few
D gene: -
V gene: TRBV5-1
J gene: TRBJ2-7
CDR3 DNA: TGCGCCAGCAGCTTGCCACGGGGAGCGAACGAGCAGTACTTC
CDR3 protein: CASSLPRGANEQYF

clone size: many
D gene: -
V gene: TRBV12-3/TRBV12-4
J gene: TRBJ2-2
CDR3 DNA: TGTGCCAGCAGTTTAGCGGGAAGGGGGACCGGGGAGCTGTTTTTT
CDR3 protein: CASSLAGRGTGELFF

clone size: many
D gene: TRBD2
V gene: TRBV20-1
J gene: TRBJ2-5
CDR3 DNA: TGCAGTGCCATCGGGGGGACCAGACAAGAGACCCAGTACTTC
CDR3 protein: CSAIGGTRQETQYF

clone size: -
D gene: -
V gene: TRBV11-2
J gene: TRBJ1-2
CDR3 DNA: TGTGCCAGCAGCTTAGAACTGGGCGAGACAGTAACCTTC
CDR3 protein: CASSLELGETVTF

clone size: many
D gene: TRBD2
V gene: TRBV5-1
J gene: TRBJ2-1
CDR3 DNA: TGCGCCAGCAGCTTGGGTCTGCTAGCGGGAGTCAATGAGCAGTTCTTC
CDR3 protein: CASSLGLLAGVNEQFF

clone size: few
D gene: TRBD2
V gene: TRBV7-9
J gene: TRBJ2-1
CDR3 DNA: TGTGCCAGCAGCTCCGGACTAGCGGGAGGGAGGGAGCAGTTCTTC
CDR3 protein: CASSSGLAGGREQFF

clone size: -
D gene: -
V gene: TRBV2
J gene: TRBJ2-3
CDR3 DNA: TGTGCCAGCAGTGAAATAGGACACCTGACGTATTTT
CDR3 protein: CASSEIGHLTYF

clone size: -
D gene: -
V gene: TRBV7-2
J gene: TRBJ2-1
CDR3 DNA: TGTGCCAGCAGCGTCCGGGATGGGGGGTACAATGAGCAGTTCTTC
CDR3 protein: CASSVRDGGYNEQFF

clone size: -
D gene: TRBD1
V gene: TRBV28
J gene: TRBJ2-1
CDR3 DNA: TGTGCCAGCAGGGGGACAGGAGGATCCAATGAGCAGTTCTTC
CDR3 protein: CASRGTGGSNEQFF

clone size: -
D gene: -
V gene: TRBV19
J gene: TRBJ1-1
CDR3 DNA: TGTGCCAGTAGTACTAGACAGGAAGCTTTCTTT
CDR3 protein: CASSTRQEAFF

clone size: few
D gene: TRBD1
V gene: TRBV18
J gene: TRBJ1-5
CDR3 DNA: TGTGCCAGCTCACTACAACAGGGGGAACAGCCCCAGCATTTT
CDR3 protein: CASSLQQGEQPQHF

clone size: few
D gene: -
V gene: TRBV6-6
J gene: TRBJ2-6
CDR3 DNA: TGTGCCAGCAGTGCCACTGGGGCCAACGTCCTGACTTTC
CDR3 protein: CASSATGANVLTF

clone size: few
D gene: TRBD1
V gene: TRBV5-6
J gene: TRBJ2-7
CDR3 DNA: TGTGCCAGCAGCTTGAGGGCCACCGGGACAGGGTACCCTTACTTC
CDR3 protein: CASSLRATGTGYPYF

clone size: -
D gene: -
V gene: TRBV20-1
J gene: TRBJ2-3
CDR3 DNA: TGCAGTGCCAAGATCTCAGGGCCAGATACGCAGTATTTT
CDR3 protein: CSAKISGPDTQYF

clone size: -
D gene: -
V gene: TRBV2
J gene: TRBJ2-1
CDR3 DNA: TGTGCCAGCGGGGGACATCAGGCATACAATGAGCAGTTCTTC
CDR3 protein: CASGGHQAYNEQFF

clone size: few
D gene: -
V gene: TRBV7-6
J gene: TRBJ2-2
CDR3 DNA: TGTGCCAGCAGCTTAGAGAGCGCGGCGCTCGCCGGGGAGCTGTTTTTT
CDR3 protein: CASSLESAALAGELFF

clone size: -
D gene: TRBD2
V gene: TRBV20-1
J gene: TRBJ2-2
CDR3 DNA: TGCAGTGCTAGTGTCGGACTAGCGGGAGTAGCGGGCACCGGGGAGCTGTTTTTT
CDR3 protein: CSASVGLAGVAGTGELFF

clone size: -
D gene: TRBD1
V gene: TRBV29-1
J gene: TRBJ1-2
CDR3 DNA: TGCAGCGACCAGGGGGGCAGCGGGGTCCTTTATGGCTACACCTTC
CDR3 protein: CSDQGGSGVLYGYTF

clone size: many
D gene: -
V gene: TRBV11-3
J gene: TRBJ2-3
CDR3 DNA: TGTGCCAGCAGCTATTACGGGAGCCCCGCAGATACGCAGTATTTT
CDR3 protein: CASSYYGSPADTQYF

clone size: -
D gene: TRBD1
V gene: TRBV20-1
J gene: TRBJ1-1
CDR3 DNA: TGCAGTGCTCTCCGGACAGGGGCTCAAGAGTGGAACACTGAAGCTTTCTTT
CDR3 protein: CSALRTGAQEWNTEAFF

clone size: -
D gene: -
V gene: TRBV5-1
J gene: TRBJ1-2
CDR3 DNA: TGCGCCAGCAGCTTGGAACGCCAGCAGTTCTATGGCTACACCTTC
CDR3 protein: CASSLERQQFYGYTF

clone size: many
D gene: -
V gene: TRBV20-1
J gene: TRBJ2-1
CDR3 DNA: TGCAGTGCTAGCCCGGCTTTTGAGTTCTTC
CDR3 protein: CSASPAFEFF

clone size: -
D gene: -
V gene: TRBV29-1
J gene: TRBJ2-4
CDR3 DNA: TGCAGCGTTGTCAAACCGGGACGACTAACTCAAAACATTCAGTACTTC
CDR3 protein: CSVVKPGRLTQNIQYF